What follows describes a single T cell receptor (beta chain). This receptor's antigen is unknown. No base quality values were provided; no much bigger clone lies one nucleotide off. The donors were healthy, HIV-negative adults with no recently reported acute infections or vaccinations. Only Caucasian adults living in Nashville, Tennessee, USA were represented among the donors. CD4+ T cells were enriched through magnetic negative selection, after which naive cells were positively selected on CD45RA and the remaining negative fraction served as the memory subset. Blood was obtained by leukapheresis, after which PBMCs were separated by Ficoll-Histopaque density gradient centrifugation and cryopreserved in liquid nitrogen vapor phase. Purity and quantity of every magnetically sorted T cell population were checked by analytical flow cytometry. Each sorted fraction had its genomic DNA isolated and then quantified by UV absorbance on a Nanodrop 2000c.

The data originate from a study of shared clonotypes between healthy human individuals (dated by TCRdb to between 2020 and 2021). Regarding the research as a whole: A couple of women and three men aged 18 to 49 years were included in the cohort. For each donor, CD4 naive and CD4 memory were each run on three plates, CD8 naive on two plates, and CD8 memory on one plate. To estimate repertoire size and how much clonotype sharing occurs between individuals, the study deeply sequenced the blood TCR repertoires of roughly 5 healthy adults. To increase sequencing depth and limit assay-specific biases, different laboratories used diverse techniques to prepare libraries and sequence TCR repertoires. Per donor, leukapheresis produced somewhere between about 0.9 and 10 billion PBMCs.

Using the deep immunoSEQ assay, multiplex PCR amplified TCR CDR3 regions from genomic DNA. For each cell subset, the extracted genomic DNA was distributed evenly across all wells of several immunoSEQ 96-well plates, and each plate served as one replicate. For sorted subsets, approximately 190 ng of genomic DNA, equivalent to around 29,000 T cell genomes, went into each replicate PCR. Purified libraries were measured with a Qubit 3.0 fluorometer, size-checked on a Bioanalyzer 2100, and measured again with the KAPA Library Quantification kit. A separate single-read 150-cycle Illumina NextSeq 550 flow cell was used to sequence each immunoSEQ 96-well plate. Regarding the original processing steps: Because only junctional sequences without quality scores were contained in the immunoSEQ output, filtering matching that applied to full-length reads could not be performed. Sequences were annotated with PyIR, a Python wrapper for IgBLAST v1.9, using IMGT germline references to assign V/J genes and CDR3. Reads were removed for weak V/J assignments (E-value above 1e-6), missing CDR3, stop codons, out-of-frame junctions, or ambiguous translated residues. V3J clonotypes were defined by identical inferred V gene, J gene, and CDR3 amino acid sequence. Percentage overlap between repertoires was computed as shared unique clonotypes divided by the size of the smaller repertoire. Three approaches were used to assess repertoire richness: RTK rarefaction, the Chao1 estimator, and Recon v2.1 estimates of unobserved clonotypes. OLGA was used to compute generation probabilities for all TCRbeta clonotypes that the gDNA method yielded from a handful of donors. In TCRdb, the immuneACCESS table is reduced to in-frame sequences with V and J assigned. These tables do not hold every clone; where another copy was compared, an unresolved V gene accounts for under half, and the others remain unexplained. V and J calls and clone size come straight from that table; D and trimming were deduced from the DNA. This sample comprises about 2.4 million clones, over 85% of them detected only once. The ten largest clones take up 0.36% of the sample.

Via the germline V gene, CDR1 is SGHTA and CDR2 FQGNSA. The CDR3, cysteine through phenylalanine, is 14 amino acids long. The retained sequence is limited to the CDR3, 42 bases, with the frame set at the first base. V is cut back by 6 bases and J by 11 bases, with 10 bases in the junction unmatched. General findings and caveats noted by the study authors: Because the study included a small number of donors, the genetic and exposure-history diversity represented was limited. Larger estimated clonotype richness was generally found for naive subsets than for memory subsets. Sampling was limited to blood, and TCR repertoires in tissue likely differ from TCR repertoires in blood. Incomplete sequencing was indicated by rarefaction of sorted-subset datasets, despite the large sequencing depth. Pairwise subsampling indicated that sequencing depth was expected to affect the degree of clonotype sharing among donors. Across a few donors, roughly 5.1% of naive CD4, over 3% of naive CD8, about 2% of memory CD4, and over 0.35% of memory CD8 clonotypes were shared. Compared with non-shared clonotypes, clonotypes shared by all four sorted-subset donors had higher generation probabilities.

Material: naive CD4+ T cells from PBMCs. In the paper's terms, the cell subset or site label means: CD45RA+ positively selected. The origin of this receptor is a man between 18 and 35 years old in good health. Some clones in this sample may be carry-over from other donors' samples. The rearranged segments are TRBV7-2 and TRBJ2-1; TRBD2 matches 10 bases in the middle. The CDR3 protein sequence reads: CASSPSGSIVKQFF. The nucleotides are TGTGCCAGCAGTCCTAGCGGGAGCATTGTTAAGCAGTTCTTC.